Each of the 29 T cell receptor beta chains below was sequenced from the same sample in a study of T cell responses to AZD1222 COVID-19 vaccine. Here immunoSEQ multiplex PCR was the method, and the copy in TCRdb shows in-frame clones only, minus some. The sample shows about 160,000 clones, about nine tenths of them seen only once. The input for sequencing was peripheral blood, taken 28 days after the second AZD1222 dose. Every receptor here comes from an adult who received the AZD1222 COVID-19 vaccine.

The V gene is TRBV21-1, the J gene TRBJ2-1; the table's D gene call, TRBD1, was not cross checked with the DNA. TRBV21-1 is assigned pseudogene status. The CDR3 covers 14 residues. The CDR3 sequence is CASSITDSYNEQFF. The CDR3 nucleotides read TGTGCCAGCAGCATAACAGACTCCTACAATGAGCAGTTCTTC.

In DNA, the CDR3 is TGTGCCACCAGCAGAGCGGGGGCGCTGACCAATGAGCAGTTCTTC. Protein product: CATSRAGALTNEQFF. V gene TRBV15 combines with J gene TRBJ2-1; TRBD1 or TRBD2 may be the D gene (6 bases each). Trimming removed 1 base from V and 6 bases from J, with 13 bases in between. Germline V lookup: CDR1 LNHNV, CDR2 YYDKDF (reference sequence). This CDR3 has 15 amino acids.

V usage is TRBV7-9 and J usage is TRBJ2-3; 7 bases agree with TRBD2. Germline CDR1 reads SEHNR; CDR2 reads FQNEAQ (reference sequence). The V segment lost 0 bases and the J segment 0 bases; nucleotides outside the gene matches: 3. The CDR3 is 16 amino acids. The CDR3 DNA sequence: TGTGCCAGCAGCTTAGCGCGGGGGACTAGCACAGATACGCAGTATTTT. The encoded protein is CASSLARGTSTDTQYF.

The V call is TRBV19, the J call TRBJ2-3; perhaps TRBD1 as D (5 bases). Trimming removed 7 bases at V and 0 bases at J, with 11 bases between. The germline V gene encodes CDR1 LNHDA and CDR2 SQIVND (reference sequence). This CDR3 is built from 14 residues. In DNA form, the CDR3 reads TGTGCCAGTACCTCAGGGTATAGCACAGATACGCAGTATTTT. Residues: CASTSGYSTDTQYF.

The rearrangement links TRBV3-1 (or the pseudogene TRBV3-2) to TRBJ2-2, with a weak D call TRBD2 (6 bases). This CDR3 is built from 14 residues. Looked up from germline, CDR1 is LGHDT and CDR2 is YNNKEL (reference sequence). V was clipped by 6 bases and J by 4 bases, with 12 bases between them. The CDR3 DNA follows: TGTGCCAGCAGGAAACTAGCTGGCACCGGGGAGCTGTTTTTT. Protein sequence: CASRKLAGTGELFF.

The rearrangement joins TRBV24-1 to TRBJ1-4; D gene unclear. The V end was cut by 5 bases, the J end by 4 bases, with 10 bases between. The CDR3 sequence is 14 residues long. The germline gives CDR1 KGHDR, CDR2 SFDVKD. CDR3 in DNA: TGTGCCACCAGTGGTAAGGAGAATAATGAAAAACTGTTTTTT. This translates into CATSGKENNEKLFF.

The V call is TRBV6-2 or TRBV6-3, the J call TRBJ2-1; possible D gene TRBD1, 6 bases. The CDR3 totals 12 residues. The V gene lost 6 bases and the J gene lost 11 bases, with 14 bases spanning the gap. Germline V gene lookup returns CDR1 MNHEY and CDR2 SVGEGT. This CDR3 reads CASSRDIQKQFF. The CDR3 DNA sequence: TGTGCCAGCAGCCGGGACATCCAGAAGCAGTTCTTC.

The CDR3 reads CASSETGYEQYF. The CDR3 nucleotides read TGTGCCAGTAGCGAGACAGGCTACGAGCAGTACTTC. This chain links TRBV19 with TRBJ2-7; tentative D call: TRBD1 (6 bases). Trimming left V 6 bases short and J 3 bases short, with 9 bases between. Germline CDR1 LNHDA, CDR2 SQIVND (reference sequence). This CDR3 region has 12 residues.

This clone showed up just once. The V call is TRBV7-6, the J call TRBJ2-7; TRBD1 or TRBD2 may be the D gene (5 bases each). The germline V gene encodes CDR1 SGHVS and CDR2 FNYEAQ. Trimming removed 5 bases from V and 1 base from J, with 15 bases in between. The CDR3 is 15 residues long. CDR3 DNA: TGTGCCAGCAGCCCCCGGGACGGACTTTCCTACGAGCAGTACTTC. This encodes CASSPRDGLSYEQYF.

The gene calls are TRBV29-1 and TRBJ1-3; the match to TRBD1 covers 8 bases. This CDR3 region has 14 residues. J was trimmed by 3 bases and V by 6 bases; bases with no gene match: 7. The germline V gene has CDR1 SQVTM and CDR2 ANQGSEA. The CDR3 is CSVNGQGGGNTIYF. The CDR3 DNA is TGCAGCGTCAACGGACAGGGCGGTGGAAACACCATATATTTT. Drawing the rest from reference TRBV29-1 and TRBJ1-3, the complete variable domain is SAVISQKPSRDICQRGTSLTIQCQVDSQVTMMFWYRQQPGQSLTLIATANQGSEATYESGFVIDKFPISRPNLTFSTLTVSNMSPEDSSIYLCSVNGQGGGNTIYFGEGSWLTVV.

This clone has only one observation. The chain is built from TRBV7-2 and TRBJ2-5; 13 bases map to TRBD2. With V trimmed by 5 bases and J by 2 bases, 8 bases remained unmatched. CDR1 is SGHTA, CDR2 FQGNSA, per germline. The CDR3 is 17 residues long. The CDR3 nucleotides are TGTGCCAGCAGCCCAAGTCTGGGACTAGCGGGGCAAGAGACCCAGTACTTC. Its translation is CASSPSLGLAGQETQYF. Complete variable domain (other parts from reference TRBV7-2 and TRBJ2-5): GAGVSQSPSNKVTEKGKDVELRCDPISGHTALYWYRQSLGQGLEFLIYFQGNSAPDKSGLPSDRFSAERTGGSVSTLTIQRTQQEDSAVYLCASSPSLGLAGQETQYFGPGTRLLVL.

In its sample, this clone was seen a few times. The rearrangement links TRBV3-1 (or the pseudogene TRBV3-2) to TRBJ2-5; D gene unclear. This CDR3 has 12 residues. V gave up 2 bases and J gave up 2 bases, with 3 bases separating them. CDR1 is LGHDT and CDR2 is YNNKEL in the germline V gene (reference sequence). CDR3 region: CASSQRQETQYF. The CDR3 coding sequence is TGTGCCAGCAGCCAACGACAAGAGACCCAGTACTTC.

This rearrangement joins TRBV12-3 or TRBV12-4 to TRBJ1-2, with TRBD1 as a possible D gene (5 bases). V was trimmed by 3 bases and J by 14 bases, leaving 13 bases between them. CDR3 size: 11 residues. The CDR3 here is CASSFSTEWTF. The CDR3, as DNA: TGTGCCAGCAGTTTTTCGACAGAGTGGACCTTC.

J is TRBJ2-7 and V is TRBV4-1; TRBD1 might be the D (6 bases). The CDR3 has 17 residues. CDR1 is MGHRA and CDR2 is YSYEKL in the germline V gene. V was clipped by 1 base and J by 2 bases, with 18 bases between them. The CDR3 loop reads CASSQVAGAQLTYEQYF. CDR3 in DNA: TGCGCCAGCAGCCAAGTTGCAGGGGCGCAACTCACCTACGAGCAGTACTTC.

This clone was detected only a few times. The chain has TRBV3-1 (or the pseudogene TRBV3-2) and TRBJ2-1, with D unresolved. The germline CDR1 and CDR2 sequences are LGHDT and YNNKEL (reference sequence). V was trimmed by 1 base and J by 5 bases, leaving 9 bases between them. This CDR3 spans 14 amino acids. The chain's CDR3 is CASSQGSRNNEQFF. CDR3 in DNA: TGTGCCAGCAGCCAAGGGTCCAGAAACAATGAGCAGTTCTTC.

As for this clone: Without the conserved terminal phenylalanine or tryptophan, this CDR3 likely stems from a read error. The chain has TRBV6-5 and TRBJ2-7; 9 bases are shared with TRBD1. Germline values: CDR1 MNHEY, CDR2 SVGAGI. The CDR3 has 16 amino acids. The ends lost 2 bases at V and 2 bases at J; junction bases unmatched: 7. The CDR3 DNA reads as TGTGCCAGCAGTTACCGCCTGGGACAGGGAACCTACGAGCAGTACCTC. Residues: CASSYRLGQGTYEQYL.

The chain is built from TRBV11-2 and TRBJ2-1; the D is unclear. CDR3 size: 13 residues. Germline values: CDR1 SGHAT, CDR2 FQNNGV. V was trimmed by 5 bases and J by 4 bases, leaving 9 bases between them. The CDR3 sequence: CASSVYEYNEQFF. CDR3 in DNA: TGTGCCAGCAGCGTCTATGAGTACAATGAGCAGTTCTTC.

V usage is TRBV7-9 and J usage is TRBJ2-7, with 7 nucleotides matching TRBD1. V shed 3 bases and J 5 bases; nucleotides not matched to a gene: 7. Germline V gives CDR1 SEHNR, CDR2 FQNEAQ (reference sequence). CDR3 size: 14 residues. The CDR3 DNA reads TGTGCCAGCAGCTTCCGGGACAGTATGCACGAGCAGTACTTC. Translating gives CASSFRDSMHEQYF.

This chain joins TRBV9 and TRBJ1-2; the D gene is possibly TRBD1 (6 bases). With 0 bases removed from V and 5 bases from J, the gap between germline ends came to 14 bases. Germline V gene data show CDR1 as SGDLS and CDR2 as YYNGEE. This CDR3 has 15 amino acids. The CDR3 loop is CASSVEGGSRYGYTF. Here the CDR3 DNA reads TGTGCCAGCAGCGTAGAGGGGGGATCCAGGTATGGCTACACCTTC.

V usage is TRBV3-1 (or the pseudogene TRBV3-2) and J usage is TRBJ2-7; a weak D match, TRBD2 (6 bases). The germline V gene encodes CDR1 LGHDT and CDR2 YNNKEL (reference sequence). V lost 8 bases and J 3 bases, leaving 11 bases between the germline ends. This CDR3 is 12 amino acids long. In nucleotides, the CDR3 is TGTGCCAGCGGCCTGGGGGGCTACGAGCAGTACTTC. Its protein product is CASGLGGYEQYF.

The rearrangement links TRBV23-1 to TRBJ1-3; 11 bases match TRBD1. TRBV23-1 is designated an ORF whose function remains uncertain. V lost 3 bases and J lost 3; bases outside the gene matches: 4. This CDR3 region has 16 residues. The CDR3 DNA follows: TGCGCCAGCAGTCATGGACAGGGGGCATTTGGAAACACCATATATTTT. It is translated as CASSHGQGAFGNTIYF.

The chain couples TRBV7-9 to TRBJ2-2; D may be TRBD1 or TRBD2 (6 bases each). CDR1 is SEHNR and CDR2 is FQNEAQ in the germline V gene (reference sequence). The CDR3 consists of 16 residues. V dropped 6 bases and J dropped 6 bases, with 20 bases sitting between them. CDR3 sequence: CASSSGTPGGPGELFF. CDR3 sequence (DNA): TGTGCCAGCAGTTCCGGGACTCCTGGGGGGCCCGGGGAGCTGTTTTTT.

This chain uses TRBV25-1 with TRBJ1-3; no reliable D call. Germline V gene data show CDR1 as MGHDK and CDR2 as SYGVNS. The CDR3 runs to 13 residues. The V gene lost 2 bases and the J gene lost 4 bases, with 6 bases spanning the gap. The CDR3 region is CASSERSGNTIYF. The DNA of the CDR3 is TGTGCCAGCAGTGAACGGTCCGGAAACACCATATATTTT.

The chain couples TRBV10-2 to TRBJ2-7; 9 bases agree with TRBD2. CDR3 size: 13 residues. Germline lookup yields CDR1 WSHSY and CDR2 SAAADI. V lost 6 bases and J lost 7; bases outside the gene matches: 7. The CDR3 is CASRLAGVEEQYF. CDR3 nucleotides: TGCGCCAGCAGATTAGCGGGAGTGGAAGAGCAGTACTTC.

This clone has a handful of counts. This chain connects TRBV6-1 to TRBJ2-7; D uncertain. The ends were cut back, 1 base at V and 9 bases at J, with 10 bases in the middle. From germline, CDR1 is MNHNS and CDR2 SASEGT. CDR3 size: 12 residues. The CDR3, as DNA: TGTGCCAGCAGTGAAGGCGAGGTAGGGCAGTACTTC. As protein: CASSEGEVGQYF.

The chain combines TRBV5-4 with TRBJ1-3; 7 nucleotides agree with TRBD1. This CDR3 has 16 amino acids. The junction had 4 bases not matched to a gene; V was cut back by 0 bases and J by 1 base. The germline V gene encodes CDR1 SGHNT and CDR2 YYREEE (reference sequence). The CDR3 sequence: CASSLDRGSSGNTIYF. The DNA for the CDR3 is TGTGCCAGCAGCTTGGACAGGGGATCGTCTGGAAACACCATATATTTT.

This chain connects TRBV4-2 to TRBJ1-1, with 9 nucleotides matching TRBD1. In germline, CDR1 is LGHNA, CDR2 YNFKEQ. The CDR3 loop spans 16 amino acids. With 1 base clipped from V and 7 bases from J, the junction kept 10 bases outside the gene matches. CDR3 in amino acids: CASSQGSGTGLGEAFF. The DNA for the CDR3 is TGTGCCAGCAGCCAAGGATCCGGGACAGGGTTGGGTGAAGCTTTCTTT.

This chain connects TRBV7-8 to TRBJ2-3; 7 nucleotides align to TRBD2. V shed 5 bases and J 2 bases; nucleotides not matched to a gene: 7. Germline CDR1 is SGHVS and CDR2 is FQNEAQ. The CDR3 length is 15 residues. This CDR3 is CASSPREALTDTQYF. CDR3 sequence (DNA): TGTGCCAGCAGCCCTCGGGAGGCCCTCACAGATACGCAGTATTTT.

The V and J genes are TRBV30 and TRBJ2-5; the match to TRBD2 covers 7 bases. The V segment lost 2 bases and the J segment 7 bases; nucleotides outside the gene matches: 10. Per germline, CDR1 GTSNPN and CDR2 SVGIG (reference sequence). The CDR3 loop spans 14 amino acids. CDR3 bases: TGTGCCTGGAGTCCAAGACTGGGAGGGTGGACCCAGTACTTC. Encoded protein: CAWSPRLGGWTQYF.